Only one count was recorded for the clone carrying this T cell receptor (beta chain). As yet, its antigen is unknown. The entry originates in a study of cytomegalovirus exposure and HLA in healthy donors. On the study more broadly: Per a later analysis, the roughly 670 first-cohort and some 130 validation repertoires shared one platform.

The donors belonged to the roughly 120-subject validation cohort, separate from the 666-subject first cohort. General study results and limits: It was approximately 160 TCR beta chains that were listed as cytomegalovirus-associated.

Here immunoSEQ multiplex PCR was the method, and the copy in TCRdb shows in-frame clones only, minus some. The sample contains 300,000 to 450,000 clones, 86% of which appear only once. The CDR3 covers 13 residues. Germline V CDR1 and CDR2: MGHRA, YSYEKL. V was clipped by 0 bases and J by 8 bases, with 10 bases between them. This sequence joins TRBV4-1 and TRBJ1-2, with D possibly being TRBD1 (6 bases). The receptor was derived from a woman between 18 and 30 years old in good health and CMV-seronegative. The sequencing input was PBMCs. The CDR3 coding sequence is TGCGCCAGCAGCCAAGATGGGGGGGGCGGCTACACCTTC. As protein: CASSQDGGGGYTF.